Following are 13 T cell receptor beta chains from one sample sequenced in a study of blood T cell repertoires in COVID-19. Clones were read by immunoSEQ multiplex PCR, and TCRdb kept only the in-frame ones, dropping some. Here the sample spans tens of thousands of clones, approximately 90% being singletons. Sequencing input: peripheral blood. The receptors originated from a man aged 80 or over with acute or convalescent COVID-19.

The chain is built from TRBV11-2 and TRBJ2-1; the match to TRBD1 covers 11 bases. V was pared by 5 bases and J by 7 bases, with 7 bases of the junction left unmatched. In germline, CDR1 is SGHAT, CDR2 FQNNGV. This CDR3 has 15 amino acids. In DNA form, the CDR3 reads TGTGCCAGCAGCCGGGACAGGGGGTCGGGGAATGAGCAGTTCTTC. This translates into CASSRDRGSGNEQFF.

This CDR3 is CASSLTSVVSYEQYF. CDR3 DNA sequence: TGTGCCAGCTCCCTGACTAGCGTCGTCTCCTACGAGCAGTACTTC. The gene calls are TRBV18 and TRBJ2-7, with 8 bases identical to TRBD2. V lost 6 bases, J lost 0 bases, and 7 bases stayed unmatched. Germline-derived CDR1 and CDR2 are KGHSH and LQKENI. The CDR3 runs to 15 residues.

The V call is TRBV19, the J call TRBJ1-2; D call uncertain. The germline V and J ends were trimmed by 5 bases and 5 bases, with 18 bases remaining between them. Per germline, CDR1 LNHDA and CDR2 SQIVND (reference sequence). CDR3 length equals 15 residues. DNA of the CDR3: TGTGCCAGTAGTCACGTCGACTTTGGAAATTATGGCTACACCTTC. Translation gives CASSHVDFGNYGYTF.

CDR3 coding DNA: TGTGCCAGTAGTAGGGACAGGGACTCACCCCTCCACTTT. It encodes CASSRDRDSPLHF. The V gene is TRBV19, the J gene TRBJ1-6, with 9 bases fitting TRBD1. In germline, CDR1 is LNHDA, CDR2 SQIVND (reference sequence). CDR3 length equals 13 residues. The V gene end was trimmed by 4 bases and the J gene end by 10 bases; junction bases not matched to a gene: 2.

CDR3 protein: CASSYDRGRAFF. The CDR3 nucleotides are TGTGCCAGCAGCTACGACAGGGGGCGAGCTTTCTTT. The chain has TRBV11-2 and TRBJ1-1; 10 bases line up with TRBD1. Germline-derived CDR1 and CDR2 are SGHAT and FQNNGV. The CDR3 is 12 residues long. V was clipped by 4 bases and J by 10 bases; unmatched bases: 3.

This chain joins TRBV29-1 and TRBJ1-1; D is undetermined. This CDR3 is 13 amino acids long. Trimming cost V 7 bases and J 4 bases, with 16 bases left between them. Per germline, CDR1 SQVTM and CDR2 ANQGSEA. In nucleotides, the CDR3 is TGCAGCGGCGGGTCGGGGTTTGGCACTGAAGCTTTCTTT. It encodes CSGGSGFGTEAFF.

The chain couples TRBV19 to TRBJ1-1; D might be TRBD1 (6 bases). Trimming shortened V by 6 bases and J by 2 bases, and 16 bases separated the two germline ends. CDR1 and CDR2 from the germline V gene are LNHDA and SQIVND (reference sequence). The CDR3 covers 15 residues. CDR3 in amino acids: CASRIQGYRNTEAFF. CDR3 DNA: TGTGCCAGTAGGATACAGGGATACCGTAACACTGAAGCTTTCTTT.

The chain couples TRBV9 to TRBJ2-3; D not certain. Germline V gene sequence: CDR1 SGDLS, CDR2 YYNGEE. This CDR3 is built from 15 residues. The ends were cut back, 6 bases at V and 4 bases at J, with 18 bases in the middle. The CDR3 loop reads CASTRSAFTADTQYF. The CDR3 nucleotides read TGTGCCAGCACCCGGAGTGCCTTCACTGCAGATACGCAGTATTTT.

The V gene is TRBV6-5, the J gene TRBJ2-2; no firm D call. Trimming removed 6 bases at V and 5 bases at J, with 13 bases between. This CDR3 is 14 amino acids long. Germline lookup yields CDR1 MNHEY and CDR2 SVGAGI. The CDR3 is CASRNLVVTGELFF. CDR3 bases: TGTGCCAGCAGAAACCTCGTAGTAACCGGGGAGCTGTTTTTT.

The chain is built from TRBV3-1 (or the pseudogene TRBV3-2) and TRBJ1-3; D gene unclear. Germline loops: CDR1 LGHDT, CDR2 YNNKEL (reference sequence). The CDR3 runs to 16 residues. The V end was cut by 0 bases, the J end by 0 bases, with 9 bases between. CDR3 DNA: TGTGCCAGCAGCCAAGAAAGTTGGCACTCTGGAAACACCATATATTTT. This gives the protein CASSQESWHSGNTIYF.

The chain employs TRBV7-9 and TRBJ1-4; tentatively, D is TRBD1 (5 bases). The CDR3 covers 13 residues. Trimming cost V 2 bases and J 7 bases, with 8 bases left between them. Germline V lookup: CDR1 SEHNR, CDR2 FQNEAQ (reference sequence). The CDR3 loop reads CASSLYGGEKLFF. The CDR3 DNA reads as TGTGCCAGCAGCTTATACGGGGGTGAAAAACTGTTTTTT.

This sequence joins TRBV6-5 and TRBJ1-5; 7 bases are a match to TRBD1. This CDR3 region has 13 residues. Germline V gene lookup returns CDR1 MNHEY and CDR2 SVGAGI. J lost 2 bases, V lost 10 bases, and 5 bases had no gene match. Here the CDR3 reads CATGGIGNQPQHF. Here the CDR3 DNA reads TGTGCCACAGGGGGAATAGGCAATCAGCCCCAGCATTTT.

This chain's CDR3 is CASSRVSYGYTF. DNA of the CDR3: TGTGCCAGCAGCAGGGTATCCTATGGCTACACCTTC. V is TRBV2 and J is TRBJ1-2; TRBD1 is a possible D gene (5 bases). The CDR3 length is 12 residues. CDR1 is SNHLY and CDR2 is FYNNEI in the germline V gene. Deletions cut 6 bases from V and 4 bases from J, with 9 bases between.